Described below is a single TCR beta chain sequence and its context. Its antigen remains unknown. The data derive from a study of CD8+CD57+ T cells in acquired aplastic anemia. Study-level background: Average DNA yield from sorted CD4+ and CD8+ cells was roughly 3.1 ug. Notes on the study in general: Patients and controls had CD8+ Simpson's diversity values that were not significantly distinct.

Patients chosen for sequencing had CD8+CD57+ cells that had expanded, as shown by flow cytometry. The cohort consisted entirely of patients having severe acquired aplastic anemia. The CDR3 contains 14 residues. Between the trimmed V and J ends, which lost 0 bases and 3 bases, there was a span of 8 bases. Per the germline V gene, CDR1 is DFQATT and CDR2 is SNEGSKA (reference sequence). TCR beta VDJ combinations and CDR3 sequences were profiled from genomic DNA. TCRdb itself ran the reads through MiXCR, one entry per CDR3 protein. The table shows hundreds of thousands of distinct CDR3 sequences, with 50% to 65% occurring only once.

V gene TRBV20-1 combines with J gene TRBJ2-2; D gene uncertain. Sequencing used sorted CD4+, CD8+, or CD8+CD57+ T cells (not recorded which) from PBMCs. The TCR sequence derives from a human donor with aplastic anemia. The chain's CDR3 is CSARDWGDTGELFF. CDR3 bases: TGCAGTGCTAGAGATTGGGGTGACACCGGGGAGCTGTTTTTT.